One and the same sample provided the 17 T cell receptor beta chains below, sequenced in a study of CD8+ T cells in alopecia areata. Treatment of the sample: oral pan-JAK inhibitor, 5-10 mg twice daily. Extracted from the samples, RNA was reverse transcribed into cDNA to serve as the sequencing template. Profiling relied on immunoSEQ multiplex PCR, and the TCRdb table lists in-frame clones only, not all of them. This sample has some 130,000 clones; about 50% occur once, and the top ten carry 0.46%. The input for sequencing was CD4+ T cells sorted from blood, taken at week 4, from a patient treated with tofacitinib. These receptors were collected from a human donor with alopecia areata.

The chain joins TRBV6-5 to TRBJ2-1; D possibly matches TRBD1 or TRBD2 (5 bases each). The CDR3 sequence is 12 residues long. CDR1 is MNHEY and CDR2 is SVGAGI in the germline V gene. Trimming removed 8 bases at V and 6 bases at J, with 11 bases between. DNA for the CDR3: TGTGCCAGCCGCCGGGGACGCAATGAGCAGTTCTTC. As protein: CASRRGRNEQFF.

The chain couples TRBV6-5 to TRBJ2-3; D possibly corresponds to TRBD2 (6 bases). This CDR3 region has 15 residues. Per the germline V gene, CDR1 is MNHEY and CDR2 is SVGAGI. V lost 2 bases and J 2 bases, leaving 11 bases between the germline ends. The CDR3 spells CASSYRAGPTDTQYF. CDR3 coding DNA: TGTGCCAGCAGTTACAGGGCGGGGCCCACAGATACGCAGTATTTT.

This sequence joins TRBV30 and TRBJ1-2; the match to TRBD1 covers 10 bases. The trim removed 3 bases at V and 4 bases at J, leaving 5 bases unmatched. The CDR3 sequence is 14 residues long. From germline, CDR1 is GTSNPN and CDR2 SVGIG (reference sequence). The CDR3 region has the DNA TGTGCCTGGAGGTGGACAGGGGGTACCTATGGCTACACCTTC. Encoded protein: CAWRWTGGTYGYTF.

The chain joins TRBV6-5 to TRBJ1-2; no reliable D call. V dropped 2 bases and J dropped 8 bases, with 6 bases sitting between them. Germline V lookup: CDR1 MNHEY, CDR2 SVGAGI. This CDR3 contains 11 residues. The CDR3 spells CASSYTGGYTF. The CDR3 bases are TGTGCCAGCAGTTACACGGGGGGCTACACCTTC.

The chain has TRBV29-1 and TRBJ1-3, with 7 bases matching TRBD1. The germline gives CDR1 SQVTM, CDR2 ANQGSEA. Losses at the gene ends were 1 base for V and 6 bases for J; bases not matched to a gene: 3. This CDR3 spans 13 amino acids. CDR3 DNA sequence: TGCAGCGTTGAAGGGGACAGAGAAAACACCATATATTTT. Its protein product is CSVEGDRENTIYF.

On this clone: The same CDR3 arises from other DNA sequences in this sample as well. The CDR3 region has the DNA TGCAGCGTGGGACAGGGGAGCACAGATACGCAGTATTTT. Its protein product is CSVGQGSTDTQYF. The chain carries TRBV29-1 and TRBJ2-3; 10 bases map to TRBD1. Looked up from germline, CDR1 is SQVTM and CDR2 is ANQGSEA. The CDR3 spans 13 residues. The junction had 0 bases not matched to a gene; V was cut back by 6 bases and J by 0 bases.

V gene TRBV7-3 combines with J gene TRBJ2-1, with 9 bases that match TRBD1. Germline V lookup: CDR1 SGHTA, CDR2 FQGTGA. The CDR3 consists of 13 residues. After removal of 4 bases from V and 5 bases from J, the junction contained 0 bases not matched to a gene. The CDR3 DNA follows: TGTGCCAGCAGCTGGGACAGGGACAATGAGCAGTTCTTC. Translating gives CASSWDRDNEQFF.

This clone was counted between two and nine times. Additional DNA sequences in this sample encode the identical CDR3. The chain links TRBV25-1 to TRBJ2-6; no definite D call. The CDR3 has 14 amino acids. CDR1 and CDR2 (germline): MGHDK, SYGVNS. The V gene lost 5 bases and the J gene lost 1 base, with 6 bases spanning the gap. The CDR3 loop is CASSKGSGANVLTF. In DNA, the CDR3 is TGTGCCAGCAGTAAAGGGTCTGGGGCCAACGTCCTGACTTTC.

V usage is TRBV4-1 and J usage is TRBJ1-1; 7 bases align to TRBD1. Germline V gene sequence: CDR1 MGHRA, CDR2 YSYEKL. The CDR3 extends over 15 amino acids. Trimming cost V 4 bases and J 4 bases; bases outside gene matches: 9. The CDR3 region has the DNA TGCGCCAGCAGCCCTGGACAGGTTGGGGTCACTGAAGCTTTCTTT. Translating it yields CASSPGQVGVTEAFF.

The CDR3 spells CSVGVYGTGEGYTF. CDR3 sequence (DNA): TGCAGCGTTGGGGTTTATGGGACAGGGGAAGGCTACACCTTC. The V gene is TRBV29-1, the J gene TRBJ1-2; 10 positions match TRBD1. CDR1 is SQVTM and CDR2 is ANQGSEA in the germline V gene. This CDR3 is 14 amino acids long. Trimming removed 4 bases from V and 8 bases from J; junction bases left unmatched: 10.

V and J are TRBV29-1 and TRBJ2-5; 7 bases map to TRBD1. V dropped 7 bases and J dropped 5; count of bases not matched to a gene: 7. Germline lookup yields CDR1 SQVTM and CDR2 ANQGSEA. This CDR3 is built from 12 residues. CDR3 region: CSALTGWETQYF. The CDR3 DNA reads as TGCAGCGCCCTGACAGGGTGGGAGACCCAGTACTTC.

The sample holds a few counts of this clone. The genes are TRBV9 and TRBJ2-3; D perhaps matches TRBD2 (6 bases). The CDR3 is 15 amino acids. Germline V gene lookup returns CDR1 SGDLS and CDR2 YYNGEE. Deletions cut 2 bases from V and 0 bases from J, with 10 bases between. The CDR3 DNA is TGTGCCAGCAGCGTGGAGGGGTCTAGCACAGATACGCAGTATTTT. It codes for CASSVEGSSTDTQYF.

The chain couples TRBV27 to TRBJ1-4; tentative D call: TRBD1 (6 bases). Trimming took off 5 bases at V and 8 bases at J, with 21 bases between the two ends. Germline V gene data show CDR1 as MNHEY and CDR2 as SMNVEV (reference sequence). The CDR3 extends over 16 amino acids. CDR3 residues: CASSPLVRDIGEKLFF. The DNA of the CDR3 is TGTGCCAGCAGTCCCCTAGTTAGGGACATCGGCGAAAAACTGTTTTTT. Full variable domain (remainder filled in from reference TRBV27 and TRBJ1-4): EAQVTQNPRYLITVTGKKLTVTCSQNMNHEYMSWYRQDPGLGLRQIYYSMNVEVTDKGDVPEGYKVSRKEKRNFPLILESPSPNQTSLYFCASSPLVRDIGEKLFFGSGTQLSVL.

The chain has TRBV2 and TRBJ2-2, with 11 positions matching TRBD2. Trimming cost V 4 bases and J 4 bases; bases outside gene matches: 5. Germline lookup yields CDR1 SNHLY and CDR2 FYNNEI. The CDR3 sequence is 16 residues long. The CDR3 sequence is CASSGPGTSGTGELFF. For the CDR3, the DNA is TGTGCCAGCAGTGGGCCGGGGACTAGCGGCACCGGGGAGCTGTTTTTT.

The chain links TRBV5-6 to TRBJ2-7; no clear D gene. Germline CDR1 is SGHDT and CDR2 is YYEEEE. The CDR3 has 14 amino acids. The V gene lost 3 bases and the J gene lost 0 bases, with 10 bases spanning the gap. CDR3 loop: CASSSSRSSYEQYF. In DNA form, the CDR3 reads TGTGCCAGCAGCTCCTCCCGTAGCTCCTACGAGCAGTACTTC.

Of note for this clone: Within the sample, other DNA sequences also encode this same CDR3. The V gene is TRBV30, the J gene TRBJ1-5; maybe TRBD1 (6 bases). CDR3 size: 13 residues. V was cut by 3 bases and J by 1 base, with 7 bases left in between. Germline V gene lookup returns CDR1 GTSNPN and CDR2 SVGIG (reference sequence). The chain's CDR3 is CAWSRGSNQPQHF. The CDR3 coding sequence is TGTGCCTGGAGCAGGGGCAGCAATCAGCCCCAGCATTTT.

This sequence joins TRBV30 and TRBJ2-5; D remains ambiguous. TRBJ2-7 explains the end of the DNA better; the J call may be wrong. The CDR3 consists of 16 residues. CDR1 and CDR2 (germline): GTSNPN, SVGIG (reference sequence). The CDR3 DNA is TGTGCCTGGAGTGTACGGCGGCAGATACCAACCTACGAGCAGTACTTC. Translation gives CAWSVRRQIPTYEQYF.